Detailed here is one T cell receptor (beta chain). Its binding antigen is unknown. No quality values exist for individual bases; no much larger clone is one base distant. The data stem from a study of OX40 agonist ivuxolimab in advanced cancers. Broadly, across the study: Ivuxolimab was a fully human IgG2 agonistic monoclonal antibody targeting the costimulatory receptor OX40 (CD134). Intravenous ivuxolimab was administered to patients every 2 weeks at six dose levels: 0.01, 0.1, 0.3, 1.5, 3 and 10 mg/kg. Of the roughly 52 dose-escalation patients, hepatocellular carcinoma was present in about 20, melanoma in around 15, renal cell carcinoma in 9 and head and neck cancer in 9. In the dose-escalation cohort, 82.7% of patients were male, and the mean age was 60 years with a range of roughly 20 to 85. Prior anti-PD-1, anti-PD-L1 or anti-CTLA-4 therapy was permitted, and approximately 41% of dose-escalation patients had received checkpoint inhibitors. Three dose-escalation patients achieved partial responses, one with hepatocellular carcinoma and two with cutaneous melanoma. The purpose of peripheral TCRbeta sequencing was to test whether ivuxolimab changed TCR sequence diversity and led to clonal T-cell expansion. The monotherapy dose-escalation portion (N ≈ 50 patients) of the phase I ivuxolimab trial is reported in the paper. Paper-wide results and their limitations: Which antigens the clonally expanded peripheral T cells were specific for was not determined. In the 0.1-3.0 mg/kg groups, partial responders were among the patients with the lowest normalized peripheral clonal expansion, particularly in CD8+ T cells. Clonal expansion of both CD4+ and CD8+ blood T cells was observed from baseline to week 6 at doses 0.1 to 3.0 mg/kg. Low levels of normalized T-cell clonal expansion were also seen in some nonresponding patients. After ivuxolimab, expanded clones were on average more numerous among CD8+ T cells than among CD4+ T cells.

Patients with autoimmune disease history or receiving systemic immunosuppression were excluded from the trial. Peripheral blood for TCR sequencing was collected from all dose cohorts at baseline, on cycle 4 day 1, and on cycle 7 day 1. Samples came from an open-label, multicenter, first-in-human phase I dose-escalation trial of ivuxolimab. Adults with locally advanced or metastatic head and neck squamous cell, hepatocellular, melanoma or renal cell carcinoma were enrolled in the trial. Before TCR sequencing, CD4+ and CD8+ T cells were separately sorted from peripheral blood. To sequence the TCRbeta CDR3 region, genomic DNA was isolated from the sorted cells. The immunoSEQ Assay was used to sequence the TCRbeta CDR3 regions. TCRdb took this table from immuneACCESS and kept in-frame rearrangements with V and J called. Such tables lack part of the clones; where checked against another copy, unresolved V genes explain under half of the gap, and the rest is unexplained. The sample records 15,000 to 20,000 clones, approximately 72% of which are singletons. The ten largest clones take up roughly 24% of the sample.

Per the germline V gene, SGDLS is the CDR1 and YYNGEE is the CDR2. Ends trimmed: V by 0 bases, J by 6 bases; bases unmatched to a gene: 8. Its CDR3 holds 18 amino acids, cysteine through phenylalanine. Only CDR3 DNA is held: 54 bases, read in frame from base 1. This material consisted of CD4+ or CD8+ T cells sorted from blood, taken in a trial of the OX40 agonist ivuxolimab. This TCR was recovered from an adult with an advanced solid tumor such as melanoma, head and neck, liver or kidney cancer. The V and J genes are TRBV9 and TRBJ2-2; TRBD2 lines up with 13 middle nucleotides. The bases are TGTGCCAGCAGCGTAGCTAAACTAGCGGGGGGGCGAGCCGGGGAGCTGTTTTTT. It encodes CASSVAKLAGGRAGELFF.